This is a list of T cell receptor beta chains from one sample in a study of response to subunit inactivated influenza vaccine. A single record per CDR3 protein comes from TCRdb applying MiXCR to the RT-PCR reads. This table has over 800,000 distinct CDR3 sequences, 21% appearing once. Sequences were derived from PBMCs from blood, sampled more than 4 days after vaccination. Receptor source: a man between 45 and 60 years old who received an inactivated influenza vaccine. CDR3s include the opening cysteine and the closing phenylalanine or tryptophan. The order of the fields is clone size, J gene, D gene, V gene, CDR3 protein, CDR3 DNA. A D gene is named only where the DNA matches it firmly. Clone size is not always given. Where it is, it says once, few, many or a class for expanded clones.

few TRBJ2-1 TRBD2 TRBV20-1 CSATLTSGSSYNEQFF TGCAGTGCTACACTGACTAGCGGGAGTTCCTACAATGAGCAGTTCTTC
- TRBJ2-7 TRBD2 TRBV5-1 CASTPGLAGMAEQYF TGCGCCAGCACCCCGGGGCTAGCGGGGATGGCCGAGCAGTACTTC
- TRBJ2-3 - TRBV4-3 CASSQGEGVRTDTQYF TGCGCCAGCAGCCAAGGGGAGGGGGTTAGGACAGATACGCAGTATTTT
many TRBJ2-1 - TRBV29-1 CSAQLQSSYNEQFF TGCAGCGCTCAACTTCAGAGCTCCTACAATGAGCAGTTCTTC
- TRBJ2-5 - TRBV6-6 CASIRTLGETQYF TGTGCCAGCATTCGGACACTTGGAGAGACCCAGTACTTC
- TRBJ1-4 - TRBV5-1 CASSLWVATNEKLFF TGCGCCAGCAGCTTGTGGGTTGCAACTAATGAAAAACTGTTTTTT
- TRBJ2-2 - TRBV20-1 CSAREWQTGELFF TGCAGTGCTAGAGAATGGCAGACCGGGGAGCTGTTTTTT
few TRBJ2-1 TRBD1 TRBV28 CASKEPGTGFHNEQFF TGTGCCAGCAAAGAGCCCGGGACAGGGTTCCACAATGAGCAGTTCTTC
- TRBJ2-5 TRBD2 TRBV20-1 CCARGLAGGRQQETQYF TGCTGTGCCCGCGGACTAGCGGGAGGGCGCCAACAAGAGACCCAGTACTTC
few TRBJ2-1 - TRBV12-3/TRBV12-4 CASSLLGSGRNEQFF TGTGCCAGCAGTTTGTTAGGTAGCGGTCGGAATGAGCAGTTCTTC
- TRBJ1-5 - TRBV7-7 CASSLNWGQPQHF TGTGCTAGCAGCTTAAATTGGGGCCAGCCCCAGCATTTT
many TRBJ2-2 - TRBV4-3 CASSQDGLAGTGELFF TGCGCCAGCAGCCAAGATGGTCTAGCAGGCACCGGGGAGCTGTTTTTT
few TRBJ2-1 - TRBV7-9 CASSIAEVSSYNEQFF TGTGCCAGCAGCATAGCGGAGGTTAGCTCCTACAATGAGCAGTTCTTC
few TRBJ2-3 - TRBV10-1 CASSEYRVGADTQYF TGCGCCAGCAGTGAGTACAGGGTCGGCGCAGATACGCAGTATTTT
many TRBJ2-7 - TRBV3-1 CASSHTVGSYEQYF TGTGCCAGCAGCCATACGGTGGGTAGCTACGAGCAGTACTTC